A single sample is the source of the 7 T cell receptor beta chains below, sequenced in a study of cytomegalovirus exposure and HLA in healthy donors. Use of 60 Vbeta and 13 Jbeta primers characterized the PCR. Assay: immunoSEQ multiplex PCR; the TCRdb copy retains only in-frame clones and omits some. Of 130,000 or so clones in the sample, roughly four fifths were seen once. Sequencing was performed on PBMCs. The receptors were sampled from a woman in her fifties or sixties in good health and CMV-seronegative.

This CDR3 reads CASSWDLRDSLAKNIQYF. As DNA, the CDR3 is TGCGCCAGCAGCTGGGACCTCCGGGACAGTCTAGCCAAAAACATTCAGTACTTC. V is TRBV5-1 and J is TRBJ2-4, with 7 nucleotides matching TRBD1. V lost 3 bases, J lost 0 bases, and 12 bases stayed unmatched. The CDR3 is 18 amino acids. In germline, CDR1 is SGHRS, CDR2 YFSETQ.

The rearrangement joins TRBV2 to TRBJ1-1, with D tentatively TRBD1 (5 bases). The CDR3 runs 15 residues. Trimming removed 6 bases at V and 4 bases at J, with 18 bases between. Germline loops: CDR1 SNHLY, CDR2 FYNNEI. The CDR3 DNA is TGTGCCAGCAGGCGGGTCGGGGGGGTGGGCACTGAAGCTTTCTTT. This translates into CASRRVGGVGTEAFF.

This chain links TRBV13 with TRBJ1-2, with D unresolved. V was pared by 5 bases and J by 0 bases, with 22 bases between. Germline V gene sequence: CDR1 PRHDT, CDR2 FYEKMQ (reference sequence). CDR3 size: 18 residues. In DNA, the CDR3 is TGTGCCAGCAGCCCCCAGACGGGTAGCGGGGAATCTAACTATGGCTACACCTTC. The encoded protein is CASSPQTGSGESNYGYTF.

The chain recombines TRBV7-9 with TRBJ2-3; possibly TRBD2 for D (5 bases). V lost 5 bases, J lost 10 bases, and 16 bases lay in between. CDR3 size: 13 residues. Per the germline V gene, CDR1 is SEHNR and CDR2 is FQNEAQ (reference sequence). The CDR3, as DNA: TGTGCCAGCAGCCCCCCCGACTACTATTCGCAGTATTTT. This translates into CASSPPDYYSQYF.

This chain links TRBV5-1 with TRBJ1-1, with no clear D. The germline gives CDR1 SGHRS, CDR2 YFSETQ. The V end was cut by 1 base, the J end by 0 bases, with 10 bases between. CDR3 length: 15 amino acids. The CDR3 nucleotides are TGCGCCAGCAGCTTGAGGCCGGGGATGAACACTGAAGCTTTCTTT. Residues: CASSLRPGMNTEAFF. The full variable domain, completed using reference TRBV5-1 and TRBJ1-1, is KAGVTQTPRYLIKTRGQQVTLSCSPISGHRSVSWYQQTPGQGLQFLFEYFSETQRNKGNFPGRFSGRQFSNSRSEMNVSTLELGDSALYLCASSLRPGMNTEAFFGQGTRLTVV.

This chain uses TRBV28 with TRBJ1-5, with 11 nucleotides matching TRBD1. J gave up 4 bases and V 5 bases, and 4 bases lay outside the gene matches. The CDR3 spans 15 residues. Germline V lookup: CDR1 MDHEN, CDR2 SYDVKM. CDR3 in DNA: TGTGCCAGCAGTCGTGGGACAGGGGGGAATCAGCCCCAGCATTTT. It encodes CASSRGTGGNQPQHF. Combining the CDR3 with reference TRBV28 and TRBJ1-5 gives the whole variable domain DVKVTQSSRYLVKRTGEKVFLECVQDMDHENMFWYRQDPGLGLRLIYFSYDVKMKEKGDIPEGYSVSREKKERFSLILESASTNQTSMYLCASSRGTGGNQPQHFGDGTRLSIL.

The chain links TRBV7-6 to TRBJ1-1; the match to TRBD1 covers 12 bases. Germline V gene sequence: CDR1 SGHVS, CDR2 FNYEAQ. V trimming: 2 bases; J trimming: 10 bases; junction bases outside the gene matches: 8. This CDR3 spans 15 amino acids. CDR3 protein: CASSLTPGQGALAFF. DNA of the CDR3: TGTGCCAGCAGCTTAACCCCGGGACAGGGGGCTCTAGCTTTCTTT.